This TCR beta chain comes out of a study of shared clonotypes between healthy human individuals. V shed 0 bases and J 1 base; nucleotides not matched to a gene: 3. Germline V gene data show CDR1 as SGHRS and CDR2 as YFSETQ. The CDR3 totals 17 residues. Some clones are missing from TCRdb's copy, which holds only in-frame ones; the method was immunoSEQ multiplex PCR. The data hold about 2.3 million clones, with less than 95% observed a single time. The specimen sequenced was naive CD4+ T cells from PBMCs. Specified subset: CD45RA+ positively selected. V is TRBV5-1 and J is TRBJ2-1, with 11 bases fitting TRBD2. The clonotype originates from a man aged 18 to 30 in good health. Some clones in this sample may be carry-over from other donors' samples. The CDR3 bases are TGCGCCAGCAGCTTGGTGGCTAGCGGGAGGTCCTACAATGAGCAGTTCTTC. Translated, it gives CASSLVASGRSYNEQFF.